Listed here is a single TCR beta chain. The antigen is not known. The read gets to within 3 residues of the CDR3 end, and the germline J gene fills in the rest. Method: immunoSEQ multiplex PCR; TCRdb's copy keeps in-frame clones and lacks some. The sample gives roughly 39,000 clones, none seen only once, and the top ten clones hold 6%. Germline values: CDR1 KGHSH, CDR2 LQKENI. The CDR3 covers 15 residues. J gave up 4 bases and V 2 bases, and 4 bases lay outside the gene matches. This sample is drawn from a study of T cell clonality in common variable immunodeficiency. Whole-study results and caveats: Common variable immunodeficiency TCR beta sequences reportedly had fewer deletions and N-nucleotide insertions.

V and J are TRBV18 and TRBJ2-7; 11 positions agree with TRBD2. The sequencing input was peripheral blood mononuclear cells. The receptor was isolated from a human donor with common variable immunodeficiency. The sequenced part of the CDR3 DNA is TGTGCCAGCTCACCAAGCACTAGCGGGAGTTACGAG. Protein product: CASSPSTSGSYE. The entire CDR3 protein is CASSPSTSGSYEQYF.